This T cell receptor (beta chain) is drawn from a study of T cells in Graves' hyperthyroidism and ophthalmopathy. Regions amplified from RNA transcripts were the TCR beta CDR3 regions. HTBI primers were employed in a first-round RT-PCR of the TCR CDR3. One entry per CDR3 protein, called by TCRdb with MiXCR from the multiplex PCR reads. The table has around 500,000 distinct CDR3 sequences, around 15% seen once. 10 ml of fresh peripheral blood supplied the PBMCs. This clonotype originated in a woman in her 30s with Graves' ophthalmopathy. Material for sequencing was blood.

The CDR3 DNA sequence: TGTGCCAGCAGTTACCAGACAGTCTACAATGAGCAGTTCTTC. Protein sequence: CASSYQTVYNEQFF. This chain connects TRBV25-1 to TRBJ2-1; D is perhaps TRBD1 (5 bases). Trimming removed 5 bases at V and 3 bases at J, with 11 bases between. Germline V gene lookup returns CDR1 MGHDK and CDR2 SYGVNS. The CDR3 has 14 residues.